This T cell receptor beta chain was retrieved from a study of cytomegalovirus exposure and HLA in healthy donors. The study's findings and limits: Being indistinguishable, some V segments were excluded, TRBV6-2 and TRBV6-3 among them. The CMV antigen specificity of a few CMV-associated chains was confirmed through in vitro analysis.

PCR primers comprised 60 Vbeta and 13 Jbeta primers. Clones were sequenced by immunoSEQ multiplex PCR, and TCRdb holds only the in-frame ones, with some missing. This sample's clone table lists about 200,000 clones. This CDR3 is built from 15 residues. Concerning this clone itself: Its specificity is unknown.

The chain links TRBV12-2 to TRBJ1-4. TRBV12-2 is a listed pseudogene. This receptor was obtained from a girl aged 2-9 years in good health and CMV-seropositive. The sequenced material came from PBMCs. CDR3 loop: CASRLVRGLNEKLFF. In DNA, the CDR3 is TGTGCAAGTCGCTTAGTTCGGGGACTAAATGAAAAACTGTTTTTT.